What follows describes a single T cell receptor beta chain. Its antigen is still unknown. Random-hexamer reverse transcription was applied to about 0.45 to 1 ug RNA. TCRdb reprocessed the immunoSEQ multiplex PCR reads via MiXCR and lists one record per CDR3 protein. The repertoire consists of more than 100,000 distinct CDR3 sequences, with roughly 94% occurring once and the leading ten covering about 0.28%. This specimen comes from a study of CD8 T cells in Susac syndrome. Study-level points and caveats: The number of Susac-specific public clones found was sixteen in total CD8+ repertoires and a few in CD8+ TEMRA repertoires. Peak Susac CD8+ clonal expansion was seen in TEMRA cells and active patients.

The authors carried out high-throughput sequencing of TCR beta. They applied it to CD8+ and CD4+ T cells obtained from blood. The CDR3 runs 15 residues. The chain uses TRBV21-1 and TRBJ2-6. TRBV21-1 is marked as a pseudogene. Sequencing input: CD8+ T cells from PBMCs. The sequence was collected from a human donor with Susac syndrome. CDR3 DNA: TGTGCCAGCAGCAAAAACAACTCAGGGGCCAACGTCCTGACTTTC. It codes for CASSKNNSGANVLTF.